The rows below give T cell receptor beta chains drawn from one sample of a study of blood T cell repertoires in COVID-19. Measured with immunoSEQ multiplex PCR; TCRdb has only the in-frame clones, and not every one. This sample carries 120,000 to 150,000 clones, over 75% of them seen once, and the ten largest clones take around 13%. The material sequenced was peripheral blood. All receptors derive from a man in his fifties or sixties with active or convalescent COVID-19. Each CDR3 is given with its conserved first and last residue. A D gene is named only where the DNA matches it firmly. Not all rows give a size; the values are once, few, many and, for expanded clones, a class.

CDR3 protein: CASSQGRPGANVLTF; CDR3 DNA: TGTGCCAGTTCCCAGGGTCGACCTGGGGCCAACGTCCTGACTTTC; J gene: TRBJ2-6; clone size: NA; D gene: NA; V gene: TRBV27
CDR3 protein: CASSPSHSGRETQYF; CDR3 DNA: TGTGCCAGCAGCCCCAGCCATAGCGGGAGGGAGACCCAGTACTTC; J gene: TRBJ2-5; clone size: once; D gene: TRBD2; V gene: TRBV7-3
CDR3 protein: CASKGPSGGTGELFF; CDR3 DNA: TGTGCCAGTAAGGGTCCAAGCGGGGGCACCGGGGAGCTGTTTTTT; J gene: TRBJ2-2; clone size: NA; D gene: TRBD2; V gene: TRBV19
CDR3 protein: CASTTGMGNTIYF; CDR3 DNA: TGCGCCAGCACAACCGGGATGGGGAACACCATATATTTT; J gene: TRBJ1-3; clone size: NA; D gene: NA; V gene: TRBV5-1
CDR3 protein: CASSEQGSETQYF; CDR3 DNA: TGTGCCAGTAGTGAACAGGGGTCGGAGACCCAGTACTTC; J gene: TRBJ2-5; clone size: NA; D gene: TRBD1; V gene: TRBV19
CDR3 protein: CASSFGAGDTDTQYF; CDR3 DNA: TGTGCCAGCAGTTTTGGCGCGGGAGACACAGATACGCAGTATTTT; J gene: TRBJ2-3; clone size: NA; D gene: TRBD2; V gene: TRBV28
CDR3 protein: CSADRGAGEQFF; CDR3 DNA: TGCAGCGCCGACAGGGGGGCAGGTGAGCAGTTCTTC; J gene: TRBJ2-1; clone size: NA; D gene: TRBD1; V gene: TRBV29-1
CDR3 protein: CASSSTGTSEQYF; CDR3 DNA: TGTGCCAGCAGTTCGACAGGGACCAGCGAGCAGTACTTC; J gene: TRBJ2-7; clone size: NA; D gene: TRBD1; V gene: TRBV12-3/TRBV12-4
CDR3 protein: CASSLGYSGRSGEQFF; CDR3 DNA: TGCGCCAGCAGCCTCGGGTACAGCGGGAGATCGGGTGAGCAGTTCTTC; J gene: TRBJ2-1; clone size: once; D gene: TRBD2; V gene: TRBV4-1
CDR3 protein: CASSPISGIHRAIF; CDR3 DNA: TGTGCCAGCAGCCCGATTAGCGGGATTCATCGGGCGATCTTC; J gene: TRBJ2-1; clone size: NA; D gene: TRBD2; V gene: TRBV7-9
CDR3 protein: CASSPRGARSYNEQFF; CDR3 DNA: TGTGCCAGCAGCCCGCGTGGGGCTAGATCCTACAATGAGCAGTTCTTC; J gene: TRBJ2-1; clone size: NA; D gene: NA; V gene: TRBV5-4
CDR3 protein: CASGLGQMNTEAFF; CDR3 DNA: TGTGCTAGTGGTTTGGGACAGATGAACACTGAAGCTTTCTTT; J gene: TRBJ1-1; clone size: NA; D gene: NA; V gene: TRBV12-5
CDR3 protein: CAWSVLTGQGAAEAFF; CDR3 DNA: TGTGCCTGGAGTGTCCTAACTGGACAGGGGGCTGCTGAAGCTTTCTTT; J gene: TRBJ1-1; clone size: NA; D gene: TRBD1; V gene: TRBV30
CDR3 protein: CASSLGLAAYEQYF; CDR3 DNA: TGTGCCAGCAGCCTTGGACTAGCGGCCTACGAGCAGTACTTC; J gene: TRBJ2-7; clone size: NA; D gene: TRBD2; V gene: TRBV11-2
CDR3 protein: CASSGPMTGAVDTQYF; CDR3 DNA: TGTGCCAGCAGCGGGCCCATGACAGGGGCGGTAGATACGCAGTATTTT; J gene: TRBJ2-3; clone size: NA; D gene: TRBD1; V gene: TRBV9
CDR3 protein: CASSQRQGGPGEQYF; CDR3 DNA: TGTGCCAGCAGCCAGCGACAGGGGGGCCCAGGGGAGCAGTACTTC; J gene: TRBJ2-7; clone size: NA; D gene: TRBD1; V gene: TRBV7-6
CDR3 protein: CSVDALDGMGAFF; CDR3 DNA: TGCAGCGTTGATGCGCTGGACGGGATGGGAGCTTTCTTT; J gene: TRBJ1-1; clone size: NA; D gene: NA; V gene: TRBV29-1
CDR3 protein: CASSPDGQGRMNTEAFF; CDR3 DNA: TGTGCCAGCTCACCAGACGGACAGGGCCGGATGAACACTGAAGCTTTCTTT; J gene: TRBJ1-1; clone size: NA; D gene: TRBD1; V gene: TRBV18
CDR3 protein: CATLGGREQPQHF; CDR3 DNA: TGTGCCACCCTGGGGGGGCGCGAACAGCCCCAGCATTTT; J gene: TRBJ1-5; clone size: NA; D gene: NA; V gene: TRBV6-5
CDR3 protein: CASSPRQGAYEQYF; CDR3 DNA: TGTGCCAGCAGTCCTCGACAGGGTGCCTACGAGCAGTACTTC; J gene: TRBJ2-7; clone size: NA; D gene: TRBD1; V gene: TRBV6-5
CDR3 protein: CASSMGTGVGYTF; CDR3 DNA: TGTGCCAGCAGTATGGGGACAGGGGTCGGCTACACCTTC; J gene: TRBJ1-2; clone size: NA; D gene: TRBD1; V gene: TRBV12-3/TRBV12-4
CDR3 protein: CASSLDLSGTQYF; CDR3 DNA: TGTGCCAGCAGCTTGGACTTGTCGGGGACCCAGTACTTC; J gene: TRBJ2-5; clone size: once; D gene: NA; V gene: TRBV5-5
CDR3 protein: CASSELAGEAYEQYF; CDR3 DNA: TGTGCCAGCAGCGAACTAGCGGGAGAGGCCTACGAGCAGTACTTC; J gene: TRBJ2-7; clone size: few; D gene: TRBD2; V gene: TRBV9
CDR3 protein: CASSGGTGVRTDTQYF; CDR3 DNA: TGTGCCAGCAGCGGTGGGACAGGAGTCCGCACAGATACGCAGTATTTT; J gene: TRBJ2-3; clone size: NA; D gene: TRBD1; V gene: TRBV7-3
CDR3 protein: CSVEGDRNEQFF; CDR3 DNA: TGCAGCGTTGAAGGGGACAGGAATGAGCAGTTCTTC; J gene: TRBJ2-1; clone size: NA; D gene: TRBD1; V gene: TRBV29-1
CDR3 protein: CASSRGFSNQPQHF; CDR3 DNA: TGTGCCAGCAGCCGCGGATTTAGCAATCAGCCCCAGCATTTT; J gene: TRBJ1-5; clone size: NA; D gene: NA; V gene: TRBV3-1/TRBV3-2
CDR3 protein: CASSWDNKQYF; CDR3 DNA: TGTGCCAGCAGTTGGGACAACAAGCAGTACTTC; J gene: TRBJ2-7; clone size: NA; D gene: NA; V gene: TRBV28
CDR3 protein: CASSLGGGNNEQFF; CDR3 DNA: TGTGCCAGCAGCTTAGGGGGGGGGAACAATGAGCAGTTCTTC; J gene: TRBJ2-1; clone size: NA; D gene: TRBD2; V gene: TRBV11-2
CDR3 protein: CASSPYGLAGGEQYF; CDR3 DNA: TGTGCCAGCAGCCCCTATGGACTAGCAGGCGGCGAGCAGTACTTC; J gene: TRBJ2-7; clone size: few; D gene: TRBD2; V gene: TRBV4-2
CDR3 protein: CASSLTHGDNEQFF; CDR3 DNA: TGTGCCAGCAGCTTAACGCACGGTGACAATGAGCAGTTCTTC; J gene: TRBJ2-1; clone size: NA; D gene: NA; V gene: TRBV7-3
CDR3 protein: CASSTLAGEETQYF; CDR3 DNA: TGTGCCAGTAGTACTCTAGCGGGAGAAGAGACCCAGTACTTC; J gene: TRBJ2-5; clone size: NA; D gene: TRBD2; V gene: TRBV19
CDR3 protein: CASSRDRNYGYTF; CDR3 DNA: TGTGCCAGCAGCAGAGACAGAAACTATGGCTACACCTTC; J gene: TRBJ1-2; clone size: NA; D gene: NA; V gene: TRBV11-2
CDR3 protein: CASSVDPGGGDNEKLFF; CDR3 DNA: TGTGCCAGCAGCGTAGACCCTGGGGGCGGAGATAATGAAAAACTGTTTTTT; J gene: TRBJ1-4; clone size: NA; D gene: NA; V gene: TRBV9